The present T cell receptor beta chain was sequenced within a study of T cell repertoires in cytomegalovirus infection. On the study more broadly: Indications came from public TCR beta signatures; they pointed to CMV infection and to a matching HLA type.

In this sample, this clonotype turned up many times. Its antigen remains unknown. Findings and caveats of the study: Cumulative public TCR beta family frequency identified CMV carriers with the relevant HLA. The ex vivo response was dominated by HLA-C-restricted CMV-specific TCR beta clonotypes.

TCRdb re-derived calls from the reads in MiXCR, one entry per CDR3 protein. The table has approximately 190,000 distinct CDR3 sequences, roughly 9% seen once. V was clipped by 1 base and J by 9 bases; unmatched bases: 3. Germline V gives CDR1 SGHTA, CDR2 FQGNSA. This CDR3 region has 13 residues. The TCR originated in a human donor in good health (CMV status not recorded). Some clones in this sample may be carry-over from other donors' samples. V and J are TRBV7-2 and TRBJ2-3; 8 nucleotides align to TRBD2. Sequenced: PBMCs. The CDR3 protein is CASSLVRGGTQYF. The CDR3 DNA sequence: TGTGCCAGCAGCTTAGTTCGGGGGGGAACGCAGTATTTT.